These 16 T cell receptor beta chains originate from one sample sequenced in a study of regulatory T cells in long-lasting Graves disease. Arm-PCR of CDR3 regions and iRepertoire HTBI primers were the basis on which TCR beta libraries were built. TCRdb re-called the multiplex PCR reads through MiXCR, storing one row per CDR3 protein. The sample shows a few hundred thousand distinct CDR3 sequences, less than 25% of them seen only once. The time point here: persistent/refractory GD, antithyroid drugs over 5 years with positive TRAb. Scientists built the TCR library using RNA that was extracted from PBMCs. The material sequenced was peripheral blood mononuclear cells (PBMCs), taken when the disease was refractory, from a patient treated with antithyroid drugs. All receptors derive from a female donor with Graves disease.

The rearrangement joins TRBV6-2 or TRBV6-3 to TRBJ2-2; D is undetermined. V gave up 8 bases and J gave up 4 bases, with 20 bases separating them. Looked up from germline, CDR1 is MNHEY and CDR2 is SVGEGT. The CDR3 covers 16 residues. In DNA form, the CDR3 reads TGTGCCAGCCACGTGGACGTAAGCCACCTCACCGGGGAGCTGTTTTTT. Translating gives CASHVDVSHLTGELFF.

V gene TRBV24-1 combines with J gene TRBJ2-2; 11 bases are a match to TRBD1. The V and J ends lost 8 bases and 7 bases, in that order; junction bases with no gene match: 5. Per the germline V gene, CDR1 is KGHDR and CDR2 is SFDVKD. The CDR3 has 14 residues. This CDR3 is CATKGQGAGGELFF. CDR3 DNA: TGTGCCACCAAAGGACAGGGGGCCGGCGGGGAGCTGTTTTTT.

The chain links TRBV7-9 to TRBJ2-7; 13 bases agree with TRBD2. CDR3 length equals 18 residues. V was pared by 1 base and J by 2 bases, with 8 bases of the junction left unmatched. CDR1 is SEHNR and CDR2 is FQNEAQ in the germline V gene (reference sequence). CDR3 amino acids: CASSLGLAGGPRAYEQYF. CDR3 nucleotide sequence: TGTGCCAGCAGCTTAGGACTAGCGGGGGGACCGAGGGCCTACGAGCAGTACTTC.

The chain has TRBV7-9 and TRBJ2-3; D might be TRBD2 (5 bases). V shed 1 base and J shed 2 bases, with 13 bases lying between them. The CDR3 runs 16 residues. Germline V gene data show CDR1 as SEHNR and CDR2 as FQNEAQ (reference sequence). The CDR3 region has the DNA TGTGCCAGCAGCTTAGGAGCCAGCGGAGCCACAGATACGCAGTATTTT. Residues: CASSLGASGATDTQYF.

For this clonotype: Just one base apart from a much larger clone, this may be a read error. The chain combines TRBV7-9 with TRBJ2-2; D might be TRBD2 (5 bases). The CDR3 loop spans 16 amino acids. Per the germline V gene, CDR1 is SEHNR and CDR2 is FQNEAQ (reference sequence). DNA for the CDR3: TGTGCCAGCAGCTTAGTAGGAGCGGACGAGGCCGGGGAGCTGCTTTTT. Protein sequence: CASSLVGADEAGELLF.

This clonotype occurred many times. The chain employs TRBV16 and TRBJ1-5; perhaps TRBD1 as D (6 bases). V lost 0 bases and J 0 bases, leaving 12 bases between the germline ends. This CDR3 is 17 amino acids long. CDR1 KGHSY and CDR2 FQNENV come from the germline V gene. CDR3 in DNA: TGTGCCAGCAGCCAATCCCCCCAGGGGTATAGCAATCAGCCCCAGCATTTT. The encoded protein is CASSQSPQGYSNQPQHF.

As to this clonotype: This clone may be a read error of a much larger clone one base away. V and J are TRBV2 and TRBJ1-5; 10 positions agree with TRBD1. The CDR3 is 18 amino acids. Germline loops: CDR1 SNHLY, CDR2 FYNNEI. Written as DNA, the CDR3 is TGTACCAGCAGTGAAGATTATGGGACAGGGGTGGGCAATCAGCCCCAGCATTTT. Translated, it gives CTSSEDYGTGVGNQPQHF.

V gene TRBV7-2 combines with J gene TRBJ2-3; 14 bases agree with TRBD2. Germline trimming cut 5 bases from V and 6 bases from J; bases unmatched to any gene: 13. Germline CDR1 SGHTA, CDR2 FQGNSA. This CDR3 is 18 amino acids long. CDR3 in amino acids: CASSRTRGLAGEGDTQYF. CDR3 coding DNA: TGTGCCAGCAGCCGAACGAGGGGACTAGCGGGAGAAGGGGATACGCAGTATTTT.

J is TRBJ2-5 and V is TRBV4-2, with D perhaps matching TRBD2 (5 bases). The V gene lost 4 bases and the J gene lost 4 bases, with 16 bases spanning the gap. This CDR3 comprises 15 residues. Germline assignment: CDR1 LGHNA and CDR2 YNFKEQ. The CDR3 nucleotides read TGTGCCAGCAGCCGCTTTGATGCGGCGGGAGAGACCCAGTACTTC. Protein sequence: CASSRFDAAGETQYF.

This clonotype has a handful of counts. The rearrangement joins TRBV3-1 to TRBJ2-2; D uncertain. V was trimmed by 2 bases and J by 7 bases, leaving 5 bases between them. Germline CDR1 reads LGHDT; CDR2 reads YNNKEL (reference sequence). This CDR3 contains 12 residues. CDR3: CASSQLHGELFF. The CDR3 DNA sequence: TGTGCCAGCAGCCAACTCCACGGGGAGCTGTTTTTT.

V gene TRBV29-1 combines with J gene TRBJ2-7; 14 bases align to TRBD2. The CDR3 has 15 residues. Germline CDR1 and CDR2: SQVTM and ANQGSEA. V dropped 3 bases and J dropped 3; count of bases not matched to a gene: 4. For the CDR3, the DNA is TGCAGCGTTGACGGACTAGCGGGAGGCATCTACGAGCAGTACTTC. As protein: CSVDGLAGGIYEQYF.

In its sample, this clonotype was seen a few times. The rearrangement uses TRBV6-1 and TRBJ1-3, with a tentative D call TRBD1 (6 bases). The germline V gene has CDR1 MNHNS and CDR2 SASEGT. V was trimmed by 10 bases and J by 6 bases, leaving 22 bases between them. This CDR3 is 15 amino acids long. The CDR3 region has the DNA TGTGCCACCCTTGTGCCAGGGGAGGAGGCAAACACCATATATTTT. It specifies CATLVPGEEANTIYF.

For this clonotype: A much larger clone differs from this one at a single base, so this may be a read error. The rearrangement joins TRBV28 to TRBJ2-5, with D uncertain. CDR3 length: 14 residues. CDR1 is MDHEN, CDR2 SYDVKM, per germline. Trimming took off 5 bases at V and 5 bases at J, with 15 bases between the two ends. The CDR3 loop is CASSDVGREETQYF. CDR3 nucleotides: TGTGCCAGCAGTGATGTAGGGCGCGAGGAGACCCAGTACTTC.

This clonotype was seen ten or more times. The CDR3 spells CASSLTDRQETQYF. CDR3 DNA sequence: TGTGCCAGCAGTTTAACAGATCGCCAAGAGACCCAGTACTTC. The chain couples TRBV28 to TRBJ2-5; no reliable D call. Trimming left V 2 bases short and J 1 base short, with 8 bases between. This CDR3 region has 14 residues. Germline V gene data show CDR1 as MDHEN and CDR2 as SYDVKM.

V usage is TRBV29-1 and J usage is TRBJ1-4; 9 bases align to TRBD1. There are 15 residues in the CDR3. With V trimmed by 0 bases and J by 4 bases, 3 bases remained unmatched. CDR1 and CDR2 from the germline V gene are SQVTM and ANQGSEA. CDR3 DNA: TGCAGCGTTGAAGAGGGACAGGGCAATAATGAAAAACTGTTTTTT. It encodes CSVEEGQGNNEKLFF. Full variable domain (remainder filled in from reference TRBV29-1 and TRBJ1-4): SAVISQKPSRDICQRGTSLTIQCQVDSQVTMMFWYRQQPGQSLTLIATANQGSEATYESGFVIDKFPISRPNLTFSTLTVSNMSPEDSSIYLCSVEEGQGNNEKLFFGSGTQLSVL.

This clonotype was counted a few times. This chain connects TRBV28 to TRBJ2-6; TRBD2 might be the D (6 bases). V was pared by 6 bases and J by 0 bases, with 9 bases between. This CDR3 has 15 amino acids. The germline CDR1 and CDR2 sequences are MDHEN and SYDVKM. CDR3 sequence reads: CASRLGGSGANVLTF. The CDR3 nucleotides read TGTGCCAGCAGGCTGGGAGGCTCTGGGGCCAACGTCCTGACTTTC.